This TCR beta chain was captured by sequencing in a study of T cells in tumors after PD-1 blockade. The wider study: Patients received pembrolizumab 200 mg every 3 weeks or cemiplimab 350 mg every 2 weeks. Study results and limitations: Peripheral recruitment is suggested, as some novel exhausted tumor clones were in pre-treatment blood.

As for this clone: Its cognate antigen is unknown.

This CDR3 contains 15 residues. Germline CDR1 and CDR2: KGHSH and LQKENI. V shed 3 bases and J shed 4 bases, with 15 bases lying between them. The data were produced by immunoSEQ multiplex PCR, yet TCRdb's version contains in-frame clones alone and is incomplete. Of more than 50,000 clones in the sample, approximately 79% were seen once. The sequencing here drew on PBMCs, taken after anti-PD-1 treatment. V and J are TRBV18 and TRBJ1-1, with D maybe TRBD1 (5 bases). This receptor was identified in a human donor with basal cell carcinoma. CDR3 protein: CASSPSREWGTEAFF. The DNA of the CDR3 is TGTGCCAGCTCACCTAGCAGGGAGTGGGGCACTGAAGCTTTCTTT.